The following is a TCR beta chain sequence with its context. Deep was the level at which the assay was run. Sequenced by immunoSEQ multiplex PCR; TCRdb stores in-frame clones only, minus some. This table has 550,000 to 800,000 clones, 90% appearing once. The data are from a study of shared clonotypes between healthy human individuals. Germline V gives CDR1 LNHDA, CDR2 SQIVND (reference sequence). The V end lost 3 bases, the J end lost 2 bases, and 14 bases lay between the germline ends. The CDR3 length is 15 residues. The V call is TRBV19, the J call TRBJ2-7, with D possibly matching TRBD1 (5 bases). This clonotype was sampled from a man aged 18 to 30 in good health. Some clones in this sample may be carry-over from other donors' samples. Sequenced input: memory CD8+ T cells from PBMCs. Documented subset: CD45RO+ cells pooled with CCR7-negative TemRA cells. The CDR3 sequence is CASSISDSRPYEQYF. CDR3 coding DNA: TGTGCCAGTAGTATTTCAGACAGCAGACCCTACGAGCAGTACTTC. Full variable domain (remainder filled in from reference TRBV19 and TRBJ2-7): DGGITQSPKYLFRKEGQNVTLSCEQNLNHDAMYWYRQDPGQGLRLIYYSQIVNDFQKGDIAEGYSVSREKKESFPLTVTSAQKNPTAFYLCASSISDSRPYEQYFGPGTRLTVT.